Detailed here is one T cell receptor beta chain. Execution of the assay was at deep level. Roughly 210 ng DNA, about 33,000 T cell genomes, went into each sorted-subset replicate PCR. The protocol was immunoSEQ multiplex PCR, while the TCRdb copy is restricted to in-frame clones and leaves out a portion. Of roughly 680,000 clones detected, roughly 72% appear once; the ten largest clones hold about 1.8%. Germline V CDR1 and CDR2: KGHSH, LQKENI. This CDR3 contains 16 residues. Trimming cost V 3 bases and J 4 bases; bases outside gene matches: 10. This sample was taken from a study of shared clonotypes between healthy human individuals.

This chain connects TRBV18 to TRBJ1-1; 8 bases agree with TRBD1. This sequence originates from a woman in her twenties or thirties in good health. The specimen was memory CD4+ T cells sorted from blood. Subset given: CD45RA-negative fraction. CDR3 residues: CASSPRSNRGSTEAFF. For the CDR3, the DNA is TGTGCCAGCTCACCGCGGTCCAACAGGGGGAGCACTGAAGCTTTCTTT. The whole variable domain, remainder taken from reference TRBV18 and TRBJ1-1, is NAGVMQNPRHLVRRRGQEARLRCSPMKGHSHVYWYRQLPEEGLKFMVYLQKENIIDESGMPKERFSAEFPKEGPSILRIQQVVRGDSAAYFCASSPRSNRGSTEAFFGQGTRLTVV.